This TCR beta chain was retrieved from a study of CD8 T cells in Susac syndrome. TEMRA cells were enriched by FACS, while CD8+ and CD4+ T cells were obtained through a negative isolation that was performed magnetically. An input of roughly 0.5 to 1 ug of RNA was subjected to reverse transcription using random hexamers. With immunoSEQ multiplex PCR, TCR beta CDR3 was amplified across 54 Vbeta and 13 Jbeta. MiXCR, run by TCRdb on the immunoSEQ multiplex PCR reads, gives a single entry per CDR3 protein. The data show about 200,000 distinct CDR3 sequences, approximately 95% seen once. The CDR3 sequence is 11 residues long. Germline V gives CDR1 SEHNR, CDR2 FQNEAQ (reference sequence). V lost 1 base and J lost 4, with 2 bases in between.

Sequenced: CD4+ T cells from PBMCs. The V call is TRBV7-9, the J call TRBJ2-7; D not resolved. This receptor was obtained from a human donor with multiple sclerosis. The CDR3 DNA is TGTGCCAGCAGCTTAGAATACGAGCAGTACGTC. Its protein product is CASSLEYEQYV.